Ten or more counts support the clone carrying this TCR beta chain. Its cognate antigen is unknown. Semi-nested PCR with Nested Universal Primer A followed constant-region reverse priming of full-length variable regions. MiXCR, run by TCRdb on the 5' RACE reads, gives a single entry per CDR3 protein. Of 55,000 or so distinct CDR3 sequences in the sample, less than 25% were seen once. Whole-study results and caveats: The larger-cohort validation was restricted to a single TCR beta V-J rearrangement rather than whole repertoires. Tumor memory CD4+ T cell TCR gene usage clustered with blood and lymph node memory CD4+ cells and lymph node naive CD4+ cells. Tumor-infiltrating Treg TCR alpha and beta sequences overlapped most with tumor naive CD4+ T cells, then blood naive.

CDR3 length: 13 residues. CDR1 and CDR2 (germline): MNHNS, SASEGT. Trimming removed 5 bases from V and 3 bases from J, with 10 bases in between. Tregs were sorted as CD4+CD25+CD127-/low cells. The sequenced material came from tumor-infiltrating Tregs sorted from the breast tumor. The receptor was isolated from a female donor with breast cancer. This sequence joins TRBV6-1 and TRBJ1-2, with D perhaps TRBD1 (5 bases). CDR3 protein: CASSPDRHYGYTF. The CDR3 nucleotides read TGTGCCAGCAGTCCTGACAGACACTATGGCTACACCTTC.